Below are 20 T cell receptor beta chains sequenced from a single sample in a study of cytomegalovirus exposure and HLA in healthy donors. The PCR had 60 Vbeta and 13 Jbeta primers. Data came from immunoSEQ multiplex PCR; TCRdb stores just in-frame clones and leaves some out. The table includes around 200,000 clones, 82% detected once. Sequences were obtained from PBMCs. All receptors derive from a man aged 40-50 years in good health and CMV-seropositive.

The chain links TRBV6-4 to TRBJ2-5; TRBD1 is a possible D gene (5 bases). Trimming took off 2 bases at V and 2 bases at J, with 24 bases between the two ends. CDR1 is MRHNA and CDR2 is SNTAGT in the germline V gene. The CDR3 covers 19 residues. CDR3 sequence reads: CASSDRDRPPRNKQETQYF. For the CDR3, the DNA is TGTGCCAGCAGTGACCGCGACAGACCACCCAGGAACAAACAAGAGACCCAGTACTTC.

This sequence joins TRBV20-1 and TRBJ1-2; D is unresolved. The CDR3 length is 11 residues. The germline V gene encodes CDR1 DFQATT and CDR2 SNEGSKA (reference sequence). V was clipped by 2 bases and J by 8 bases, with 9 bases between them. The chain's CDR3 is CSARSWPGYTF. The CDR3 DNA reads TGCAGTGCTAGATCTTGGCCCGGCTACACCTTC.

This sequence joins TRBV6-5 and TRBJ2-2, with D possibly TRBD1 on 6 matching bases. Germline V lookup: CDR1 MNHEY, CDR2 SVGAGI. The V end was cut by 6 bases, the J end by 4 bases, with 15 bases between. The CDR3 consists of 15 residues. CDR3 bases: TGTGCCAGCAGCCTCGGGACACTTCTCACCGGGGAGCTGTTTTTT. This encodes CASSLGTLLTGELFF.

The chain couples TRBV28 to TRBJ1-5, with unresolved D. This CDR3 is built from 12 residues. Per germline, CDR1 MDHEN and CDR2 SYDVKM. V lost 4 bases and J 5 bases, leaving 6 bases between the germline ends. The CDR3 sequence is CASSYSYQPQHF. CDR3 in DNA: TGTGCCAGCAGTTATTCTTATCAGCCCCAGCATTTT.

J is TRBJ1-2 and V is TRBV28, with 8 bases lining up with TRBD1. Looked up from germline, CDR1 is MDHEN and CDR2 is SYDVKM. Trimming took 5 bases from V and 4 from J; bases not matched to a gene: 9. This CDR3 contains 15 residues. The CDR3 DNA sequence: TGTGCCAGCAGTGCATTCAGGGGGCAATCCTATGGCTACACCTTC. Its translation is CASSAFRGQSYGYTF.

The chain links TRBV5-5 to TRBJ2-7; D perhaps matches TRBD2 (5 bases). Germline V gives CDR1 SGHKS, CDR2 YYEKEE (reference sequence). The ends were cut back, 5 bases at V and 4 bases at J, with 13 bases in the middle. The CDR3 consists of 13 residues. Written as DNA, the CDR3 is TGTGCCAGCAGTCCTTCGACGGGGTACGAGCAGTACGTC. Residues: CASSPSTGYEQYV.

The CDR3 DNA reads as TGTGCCAGCAGCTTAGAACTGTACAATGAGCAGTTCTTC. It codes for CASSLELYNEQFF. This chain uses TRBV11-2 with TRBJ2-1, with D uncertain. The CDR3 is 13 residues long. The germline V gene has CDR1 SGHAT and CDR2 FQNNGV. V was pared by 0 bases and J by 4 bases, with 4 bases between.

The rearrangement uses TRBV11-3 and TRBJ2-3, with TRBD1 identical over 7 bases. V lost 7 bases to trimming and J lost 9 bases; unmatched junction nucleotides: 13. The CDR3 sequence is 14 residues long. Germline values: CDR1 SGHNT, CDR2 YENEEA. CDR3 DNA sequence: TGTGCCAGCACCTACATGACAGGGTCGGCCACGCAGTATTTT. This encodes CASTYMTGSATQYF.

This clone came up a few times. This chain uses TRBV6-1 with TRBJ1-1, with 9 bases lining up with TRBD1. Losses at the gene ends were 4 bases for V and 8 bases for J; bases not matched to a gene: 5. Germline CDR1 MNHNS, CDR2 SASEGT. The CDR3 consists of 13 residues. CDR3 bases: TGTGCCAGCAGTGGCATACAGGGGGCAGAAGCTTTCTTT. Its protein is CASSGIQGAEAFF.

The chain uses TRBV5-1 and TRBJ2-7; 9 nucleotides line up with TRBD1. The germline V gene encodes CDR1 SGHRS and CDR2 YFSETQ. The CDR3 is made up of 15 amino acids. With 4 bases clipped from V and 0 bases from J, the junction kept 5 bases outside the gene matches. The chain's CDR3 is CASSPGTGSSYEQYF. In nucleotides, the CDR3 is TGCGCCAGCAGCCCGGGGACAGGGAGCTCCTACGAGCAGTACTTC.

The rearrangement joins TRBV13 to TRBJ2-2; 11 bases are a match to TRBD2. J was trimmed by 9 bases and V by 5 bases; bases with no gene match: 11. CDR1 and CDR2 (germline): PRHDT, FYEKMQ (reference sequence). CDR3 length: 16 amino acids. The CDR3 region is CASSAVLAGVVRELFF. The CDR3 DNA follows: TGTGCCAGCAGCGCCGTACTAGCGGGAGTCGTCAGGGAGCTGTTTTTT.

The V and J genes are TRBV5-8 and TRBJ1-1; TRBD1 matches at 8 bases. V lost 3 bases to trimming and J lost 7 bases; unmatched junction nucleotides: 8. CDR1 is SGHTS, CDR2 YDEGEE, per germline. The CDR3 has 14 amino acids. The CDR3 loop reads CASSSTGEGNEAFF. CDR3 in DNA: TGTGCCAGCAGCTCGACAGGGGAAGGGAATGAAGCTTTCTTT.

This clone was observed a handful of times. The chain recombines TRBV18 with TRBJ2-7; D possibly corresponds to TRBD2 (6 bases). The V gene lost 3 bases and the J gene lost 1 base, with 7 bases spanning the gap. CDR1 and CDR2 (germline): KGHSH, LQKENI. CDR3 length: 13 amino acids. The DNA for the CDR3 is TGTGCCAGCTCACCCGGGACTTCCTACGAGCAGTACTTC. Amino acids: CASSPGTSYEQYF.

J is TRBJ1-1 and V is TRBV7-3; D remains unclear. Germline loops: CDR1 SGHTA, CDR2 FQGTGA. The CDR3 extends over 14 amino acids. V lost 8 bases, J lost 1 base, and 14 bases lay in between. The CDR3 sequence: CASSTAAGNTEAFF. The CDR3 DNA sequence: TGTGCCAGCTCCACGGCTGCGGGGAACACTGAAGCTTTCTTT. Full variable domain (outside the CDR3, taken from reference TRBV7-3 and TRBJ1-1): GAGVSQTPSNKVTEKGKYVELRCDPISGHTALYWYRQSLGQGPEFLIYFQGTGAADDSGLPNDRFFAVRPEGSVSTLKIQRTERGDSAVYLCASSTAAGNTEAFFGQGTRLTVV.

The genes are TRBV10-1 and TRBJ2-2, with D maybe TRBD2 (5 bases). Trimming shortened V by 4 bases and J by 2 bases, and 11 bases separated the two germline ends. The CDR3 length is 15 residues. Germline CDR1 WNHNN, CDR2 SYGVQD (reference sequence). The CDR3 DNA reads as TGCGCCAGCAGTGCAAGCGGAGGTAACACCGGGGAGCTGTTTTTT. Its translation is CASSASGGNTGELFF.

On this clone itself: The same CDR3 also results from other DNA sequences found in this sample. The chain recombines TRBV6-5 with TRBJ2-5, with 11 bases fitting TRBD1. This CDR3 region has 13 residues. The germline V gene has CDR1 MNHEY and CDR2 SVGAGI. With V trimmed by 6 bases and J by 5 bases, 2 bases remained unmatched. CDR3 in amino acids: CASRRDRGETQYF. CDR3 coding DNA: TGTGCCAGCAGGAGGGACAGGGGGGAGACCCAGTACTTC.

J is TRBJ1-2 and V is TRBV4-2; weak D call: TRBD1 (6 bases). Germline V gives CDR1 LGHNA, CDR2 YNFKEQ. V gave up 4 bases and J gave up 7 bases, with 16 bases separating them. There are 14 residues in the CDR3. DNA of the CDR3: TGTGCCAGCAGCCCGAAGCGGGGGCTGGGTGGCTACACCTTC. Translating it yields CASSPKRGLGGYTF.

V usage is TRBV7-9 and J usage is TRBJ1-1, with D possibly matching TRBD1 (6 bases). This CDR3 comprises 15 residues. V shed 7 bases and J shed 9 bases, with 24 bases lying between them. Germline V lookup: CDR1 SEHNR, CDR2 FQNEAQ (reference sequence). In DNA form, the CDR3 reads TGTGCCAGCAACGATCTAAGGGGGGGGAGTTTCCAAGCTTTCTTT. Translating gives CASNDLRGGSFQAFF.

This chain connects TRBV19 to TRBJ2-7, with 7 nucleotides matching TRBD2. CDR3 length: 14 residues. Losses at the gene ends were 3 bases for V and 5 bases for J; bases not matched to a gene: 7. Per the germline V gene, CDR1 is LNHDA and CDR2 is SQIVND (reference sequence). The DNA of the CDR3 is TGTGCCAGTAGTATCGGCGGGAGTATCGACGAGCAGTACTTC. It codes for CASSIGGSIDEQYF.

This chain uses TRBV7-6 with TRBJ2-2; TRBD2 matches 12 bases. The trim removed 10 bases at V and 0 bases at J, leaving 3 bases unmatched. Germline assignment: CDR1 SGHVS and CDR2 FNYEAQ. This CDR3 has 15 residues. DNA of the CDR3: TGTGCCAAGGGACTAGCGGGCGCGAACACCGGGGAGCTGTTTTTT. This translates into CAKGLAGANTGELFF.